These T cell receptor beta chains were read from a single sample in a study of PD-L1 blockade in urothelial cancer. Sequencing was performed with immunoSEQ multiplex PCR; in TCRdb, only in-frame clones are kept and a portion is missing. The table has more than 35,000 clones, around 80% seen once. Source: PBMCs, taken around atezolizumab (anti-PD-L1) treatment. The source of these receptors is a man between 60 and 75 years old with urothelial cancer. CDR3s include the opening cysteine and the closing phenylalanine or tryptophan. The D gene is left open where the match is weak. Clone size is stated in some rows and not others, as once, few, many or a class when expanded.

v_call	j_call	d_call	clone_size	cdr3_aa	cdr3_nt
TRBV6-6	TRBJ2-5	NA	once	CASSYSSRRREETQYF	TGTGCCAGCAGTTACTCGAGCCGACGGCGGGAAGAGACCCAGTACTTC
TRBV5-6	TRBJ2-7	NA	NA	CASSLELASEQYF	TGTGCCAGCAGCTTGGAACTAGCCAGCGAGCAGTACTTC
TRBV10-3	TRBJ2-5	TRBD2	NA	CAISLAGGEETQYF	TGTGCCATCAGCCTAGCGGGAGGGGAAGAGACCCAGTACTTC
TRBV7-2	TRBJ1-1	NA	NA	CASSSAQGSGTEAFF	TGTGCCAGCAGCTCCGCACAGGGAAGCGGAACTGAAGCTTTCTTT
TRBV29-1	TRBJ1-1	TRBD1	NA	CSVCRQGWNTEAFF	TGCAGCGTCTGCAGACAGGGATGGAACACTGAAGCTTTCTTT
TRBV18	TRBJ2-5	NA	NA	CASSAGVQETQYF	TGTGCCAGCTCAGCAGGGGTCCAAGAGACCCAGTACTTC
TRBV10-1	TRBJ2-2	TRBD2	NA	CASPLGVAGEARGELFF	TGCGCCAGCCCCCTCGGGGTAGCGGGAGAAGCTCGCGGGGAGCTGTTTTTT
TRBV29-1	TRBJ2-1	NA	NA	CSVAQGATRPSYNEQFF	TGCAGCGTTGCACAGGGCGCCACCCGGCCCTCCTACAATGAGCAGTTCTTC
TRBV6-1	TRBJ2-5	TRBD2	NA	CASSEAATSGGHQYF	TGTGCCAGCAGTGAAGCGGCGACTAGCGGGGGCCACCAGTACTTC
TRBV5-1	TRBJ2-2	TRBD2	NA	CASSPTLRASGRAVITGELFF	TGCGCCAGCAGCCCGACGCTTCGGGCTAGCGGGAGGGCCGTGATCACCGGGGAGCTGTTTTTT
TRBV7-2	TRBJ1-1	NA	NA	CASSLVPQGTEAFF	TGTGCCAGCAGCTTAGTACCTCAGGGCACTGAAGCTTTCTTT
TRBV9	TRBJ1-6	NA	NA	CASRSTGSNSPLHF	TGTGCCAGCAGGTCTACAGGGTCAAATTCACCCCTCCACTTT
TRBV7-9	TRBJ2-1	TRBD2	NA	CASSLGLAGGYNEQFF	TGTGCCAGCAGTCTCGGACTAGCGGGGGGATACAATGAGCAGTTCTTC
TRBV28	TRBJ2-7	TRBD1	NA	CASSLVGDRAPWEQYF	TGTGCCAGCAGTTTAGTCGGGGACAGGGCCCCTTGGGAGCAGTACTTC